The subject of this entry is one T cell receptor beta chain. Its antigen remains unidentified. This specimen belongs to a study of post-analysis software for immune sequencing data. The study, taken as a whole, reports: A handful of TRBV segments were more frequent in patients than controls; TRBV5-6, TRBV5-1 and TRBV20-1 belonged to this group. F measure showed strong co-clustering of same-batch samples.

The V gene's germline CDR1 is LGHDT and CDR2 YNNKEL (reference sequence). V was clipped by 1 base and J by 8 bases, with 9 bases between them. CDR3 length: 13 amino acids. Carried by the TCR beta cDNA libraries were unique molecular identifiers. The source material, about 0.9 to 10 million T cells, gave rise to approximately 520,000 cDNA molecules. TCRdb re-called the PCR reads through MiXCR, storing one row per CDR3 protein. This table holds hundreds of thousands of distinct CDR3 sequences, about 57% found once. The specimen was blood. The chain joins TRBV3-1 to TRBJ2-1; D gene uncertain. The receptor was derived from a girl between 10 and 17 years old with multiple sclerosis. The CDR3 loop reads CASSQVLSDEQFF. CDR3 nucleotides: TGTGCCAGCAGCCAAGTTCTGAGCGATGAGCAGTTCTTC.